This T cell receptor (beta chain) is from a study of OX40 agonist ivuxolimab in advanced cancers. Study in general: Administration of intravenous ivuxolimab to patients occurred every 2 weeks at 0.01 to 10 mg/kg.

Measured with immunoSEQ multiplex PCR; TCRdb has only the in-frame clones, and not every one. The sample carries roughly 60,000 clones, about 85% recorded once. Between the trimmed V and J ends, which lost 6 bases and 0 bases, there was a span of 9 bases. This CDR3 spans 15 amino acids. CDR1 and CDR2 (germline): MNHNY, SVGAGI (reference sequence). This sequence originates from an adult with an advanced solid tumor such as melanoma, head and neck, liver or kidney cancer. Sequences were derived from CD4+ or CD8+ T cells sorted from blood, sampled in a trial of the OX40 agonist ivuxolimab. V gene TRBV6-6 combines with J gene TRBJ1-6; no firm D call. This chain's CDR3 is CASRPMSSYNSPLHF. CDR3 coding DNA: TGTGCCAGCAGACCGATGAGCTCCTATAATTCACCCCTCCACTTT.